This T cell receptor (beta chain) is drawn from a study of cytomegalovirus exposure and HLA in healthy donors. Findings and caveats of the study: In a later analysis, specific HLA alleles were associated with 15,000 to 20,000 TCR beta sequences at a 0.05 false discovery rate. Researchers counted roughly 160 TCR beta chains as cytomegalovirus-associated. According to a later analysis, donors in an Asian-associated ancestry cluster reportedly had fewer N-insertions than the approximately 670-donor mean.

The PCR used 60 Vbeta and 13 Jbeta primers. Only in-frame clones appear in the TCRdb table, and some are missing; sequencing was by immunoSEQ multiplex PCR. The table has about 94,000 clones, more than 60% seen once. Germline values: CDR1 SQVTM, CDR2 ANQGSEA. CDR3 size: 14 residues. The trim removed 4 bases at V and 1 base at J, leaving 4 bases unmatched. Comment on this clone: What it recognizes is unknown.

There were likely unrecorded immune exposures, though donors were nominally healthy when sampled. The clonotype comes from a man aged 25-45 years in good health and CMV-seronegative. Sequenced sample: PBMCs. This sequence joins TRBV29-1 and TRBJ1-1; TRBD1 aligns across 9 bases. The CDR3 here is CSVVQGAGNTEAFF. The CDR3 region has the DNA TGCAGCGTTGTACAGGGGGCTGGGAACACTGAAGCTTTCTTT. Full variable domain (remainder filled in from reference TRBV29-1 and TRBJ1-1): SAVISQKPSRDICQRGTSLTIQCQVDSQVTMMFWYRQQPGQSLTLIATANQGSEATYESGFVIDKFPISRPNLTFSTLTVSNMSPEDSSIYLCSVVQGAGNTEAFFGQGTRLTVV.